The sequence of this T cell receptor (beta chain) was determined in a study of CD8+ T cells in alopecia areata. CDR3 length equals 13 residues. With V trimmed by 5 bases and J by 4 bases, 8 bases remained unmatched. Germline V gene sequence: CDR1 SQVTM, CDR2 ANQGSEA. Treatment here: oral pan-JAK inhibitor, 5-10 mg twice daily. RNA extraction was followed by reverse transcription into cDNA, which acted as the sequencing template. Clones were sequenced by immunoSEQ multiplex PCR, and TCRdb holds only the in-frame ones, with some missing. Of more than 200,000 clones in the sample, roughly three fifths are singletons; the top ten hold roughly 1.2%.

This TCR derives from a human donor with alopecia areata. The sequences come from CD4+ T cells sorted from blood, collected at week 44, from a patient treated with tofacitinib. The chain links TRBV29-1 to TRBJ2-7; the match to TRBD1 covers 7 bases. CDR3 coding DNA: TGCAGCGTTCAGGCAGGGGGACGGTACGAGCAGTACTTC. As protein: CSVQAGGRYEQYF.